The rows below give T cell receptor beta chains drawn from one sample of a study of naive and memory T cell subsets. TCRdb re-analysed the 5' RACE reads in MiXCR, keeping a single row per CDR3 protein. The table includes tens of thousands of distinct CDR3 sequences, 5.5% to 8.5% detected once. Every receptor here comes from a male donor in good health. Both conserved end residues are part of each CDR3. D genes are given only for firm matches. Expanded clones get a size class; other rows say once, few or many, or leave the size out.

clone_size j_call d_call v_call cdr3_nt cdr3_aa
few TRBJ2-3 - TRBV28 TGTGCCAGCAGTTCCCCGACAGGAGGGGCCCCTGATACGCAGTATTTT CASSSPTGGAPDTQYF
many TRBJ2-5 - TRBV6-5 TGTGCCAGCAAAGGCAGCCTCCAAGAGACCCAGTACTTC CASKGSLQETQYF
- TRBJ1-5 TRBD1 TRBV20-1 TGCAGTGCTTCCCGGGACAGGGTTCAGCCCCAGCATTTT CSASRDRVQPQHF
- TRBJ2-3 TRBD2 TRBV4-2 TGTGCCAGCAGCAGGCAGGCTAGCGGGAGCACAGATACGCAGTATTTT CASSRQASGSTDTQYF
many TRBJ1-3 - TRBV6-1 TGTGCCAGCAGGAAAGCCGGGACGGAAGATTCTGGAAACACCATATATTTT CASRKAGTEDSGNTIYF
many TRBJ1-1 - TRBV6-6 TGTGCCAGCACCAACGCGGGGTATGGAACTGAAGCTTTCTTT CASTNAGYGTEAFF
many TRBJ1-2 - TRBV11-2 TGTGCCAGCAGCCTATCAACGGGGGCAGGGTCTGGCTACACCTTC CASSLSTGAGSGYTF
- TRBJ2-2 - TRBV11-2 TGTGCCAGCAGCGCAGAGGGGTACGGCACCGGGGAGCTGTTTTTT CASSAEGYGTGELFF
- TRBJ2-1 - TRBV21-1 TGTGCCAGCAGCCCCGGACTAATGACGTTCTTC CASSPGLMTFF
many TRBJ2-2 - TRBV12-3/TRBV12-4 TGTGCCAGCGATGAAGGGGCGGGTGGCACCGGGGAGCTGTTTTTT CASDEGAGGTGELFF
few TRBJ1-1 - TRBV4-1 TGCGCCAGCAGCCAAGATCTAGGAGGAGTGAACACTGAAGCTTTCTTT CASSQDLGGVNTEAFF
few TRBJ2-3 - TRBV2 TGTGCCAGAGGGGGTACAGATACGCAGTATTTT CARGGTDTQYF
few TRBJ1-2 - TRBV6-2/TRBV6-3 TGTGCCAGCAGAGAAGATGGCTACACCTTC CASREDGYTF
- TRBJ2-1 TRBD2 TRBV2 TGTGCCAGCAGTGGACTAGCGGGAGGGTTTGAGCAGTTCTTC CASSGLAGGFEQFF
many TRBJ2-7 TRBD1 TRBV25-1 TGTGCCACCAGAACCGGGACAGGGGGCCCCTACGAGCAGTACTTC CATRTGTGGPYEQYF
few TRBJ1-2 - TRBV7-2 TGTGCCAGCGCAACGAGGGGCTGGGACGGCGGCTACACCTTC CASATRGWDGGYTF
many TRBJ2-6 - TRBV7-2 TGTGCCAGCAGCCCGAACCCGGGGTCTGGGGCCAACGTCCTGACTTTC CASSPNPGSGANVLTF
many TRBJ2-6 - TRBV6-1 TGTGCCAGCAGTGAAGTCGGGAACCCTGGGGCCAACGTCCTGACTTTC CASSEVGNPGANVLTF
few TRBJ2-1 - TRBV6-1 TGTGCCAGCAGTCCCCAGGCAGGGTCCTACAATGAGCAGTTCTTC CASSPQAGSYNEQFF
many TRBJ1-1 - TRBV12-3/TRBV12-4 TGTGCCAGCAGCTTTCAAGACCCTCCGAACACTGAAGCTTTCTTT CASSFQDPPNTEAFF
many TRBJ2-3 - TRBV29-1 TGCAGCGTTGAATGGGGAGCGGGCACAGATACGCAGTATTTT CSVEWGAGTDTQYF
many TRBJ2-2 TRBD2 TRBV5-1 TGCGCCAGCAGGCCCCAGGCGGGAGTAGAAACCGGGGAGCTGTTTTTT CASRPQAGVETGELFF
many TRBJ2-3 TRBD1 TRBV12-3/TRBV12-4 TGTGCCAGCAGTCCGGGGACAGGGGCGGGCACAGATACGCAGTATTTT CASSPGTGAGTDTQYF
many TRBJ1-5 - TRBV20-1 TGCAGTGCTAGTTGGGCAGGCCAGAGGAATCAGCCCCAGCATTTT CSASWAGQRNQPQHF
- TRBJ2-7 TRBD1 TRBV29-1 TGCAGCGTCATCGACAGGGTTGGCTACGAGCAGTACTTC CSVIDRVGYEQYF
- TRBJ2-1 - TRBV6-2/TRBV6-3 TGTGCCAGCAGTTACTCGATGGGGGGCTACAATGAGCAGTTCTTC CASSYSMGGYNEQFF
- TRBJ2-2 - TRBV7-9 TGTGCCAGCAGCTTCTGGGGCTTGACTGCGAACACCGGGGAGCTGTTTTTT CASSFWGLTANTGELFF
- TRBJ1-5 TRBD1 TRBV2 TGTGCCAGCAGCTACAGCGGACAGGGGTATAGCAATCAGCCCCAGCATTTT CASSYSGQGYSNQPQHF
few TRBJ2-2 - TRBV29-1 TGCAGCGTTGAGGCCACCAAACATCCCGGGGAGCTGTTTTTT CSVEATKHPGELFF
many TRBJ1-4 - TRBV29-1 TGCAGCGTTGAGGCGCGGTGGGGTGAAAAACTGTTTTTT CSVEARWGEKLFF
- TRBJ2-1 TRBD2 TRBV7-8 TGTGCCAGCAGACCTACTAGCGGATCCAACAATGAGCAGTTCTTC CASRPTSGSNNEQFF
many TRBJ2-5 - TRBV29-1 TGCAGCCTCCGGGTCACAACGGCAGGGACCCAGTACTTC CSLRVTTAGTQYF
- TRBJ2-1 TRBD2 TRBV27 TGTGCCAGCAGTTTATCCCGGACTAGCGCGAACCACAATGAGCAGTTCTTC CASSLSRTSANHNEQFF
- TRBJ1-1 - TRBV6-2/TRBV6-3 TGTGCCAGCAGTCGGAACACCCAGGCAGTCGCTGAAGCTTTCTTT CASSRNTQAVAEAFF
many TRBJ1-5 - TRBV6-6 TGTGCCAGCAGTTACCCACCCCGGGCGGGGCAGCCCCAGCATTTT CASSYPPRAGQPQHF